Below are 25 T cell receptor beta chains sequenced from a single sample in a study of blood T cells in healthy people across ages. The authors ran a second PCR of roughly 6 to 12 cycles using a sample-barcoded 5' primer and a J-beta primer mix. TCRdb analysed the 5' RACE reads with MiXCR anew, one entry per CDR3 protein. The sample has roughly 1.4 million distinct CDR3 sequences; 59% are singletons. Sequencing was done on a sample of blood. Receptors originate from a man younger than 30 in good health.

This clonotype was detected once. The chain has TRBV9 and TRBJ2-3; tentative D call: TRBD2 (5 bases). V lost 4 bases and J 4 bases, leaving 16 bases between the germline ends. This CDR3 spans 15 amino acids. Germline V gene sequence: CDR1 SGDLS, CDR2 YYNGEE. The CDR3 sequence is CASSPPGGAPDTQYF. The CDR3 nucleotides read TGTGCCAGCAGCCCCCCAGGAGGAGCTCCAGATACGCAGTATTTT.

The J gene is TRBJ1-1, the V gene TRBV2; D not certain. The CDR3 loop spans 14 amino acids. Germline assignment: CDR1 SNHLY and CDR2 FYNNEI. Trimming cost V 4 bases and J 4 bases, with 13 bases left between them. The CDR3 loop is CASSGSLLGTEAFF. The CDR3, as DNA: TGTGCCAGCAGTGGTAGTCTCCTAGGCACTGAAGCTTTCTTT.

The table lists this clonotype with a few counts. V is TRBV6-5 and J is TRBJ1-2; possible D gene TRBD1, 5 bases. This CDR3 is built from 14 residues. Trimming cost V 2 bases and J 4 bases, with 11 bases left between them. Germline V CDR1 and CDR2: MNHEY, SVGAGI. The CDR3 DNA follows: TGTGCCAGCAGTTACCTTGGCAGGGCCTATGGCTACACCTTC. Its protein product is CASSYLGRAYGYTF.

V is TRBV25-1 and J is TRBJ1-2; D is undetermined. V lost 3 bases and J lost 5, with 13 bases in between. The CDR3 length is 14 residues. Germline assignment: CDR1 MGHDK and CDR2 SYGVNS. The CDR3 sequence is CASSDGRGEYGYTF. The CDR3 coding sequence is TGTGCCAGCAGTGACGGGCGAGGAGAGTATGGCTACACCTTC.

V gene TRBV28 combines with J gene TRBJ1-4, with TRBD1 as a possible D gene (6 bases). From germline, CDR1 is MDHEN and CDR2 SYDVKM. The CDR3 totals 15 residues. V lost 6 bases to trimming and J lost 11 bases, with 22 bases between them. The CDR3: CASRKGTWEHKKLFF. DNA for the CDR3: TGTGCCAGCAGGAAAGGGACATGGGAGCATAAGAAACTGTTTTTT.

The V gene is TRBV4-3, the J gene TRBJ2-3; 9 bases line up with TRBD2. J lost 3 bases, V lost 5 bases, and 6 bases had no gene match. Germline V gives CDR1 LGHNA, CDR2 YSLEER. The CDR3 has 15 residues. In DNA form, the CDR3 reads TGCGCCAGCAGCAATCAAGCGGGGGGTACAGATACGCAGTATTTT. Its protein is CASSNQAGGTDTQYF.

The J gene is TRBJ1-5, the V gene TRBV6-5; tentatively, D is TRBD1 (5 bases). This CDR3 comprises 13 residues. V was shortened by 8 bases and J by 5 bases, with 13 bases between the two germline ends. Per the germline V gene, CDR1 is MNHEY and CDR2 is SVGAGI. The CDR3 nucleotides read TGTGCCAGCCGGGAAAGGGGCGATCAGCCCCAGCATTTT. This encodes CASRERGDQPQHF.

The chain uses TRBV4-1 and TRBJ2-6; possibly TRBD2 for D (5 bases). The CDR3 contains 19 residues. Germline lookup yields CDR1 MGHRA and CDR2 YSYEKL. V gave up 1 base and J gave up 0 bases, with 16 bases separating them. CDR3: CASSQGQTGIGSGANVLTF. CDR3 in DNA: TGCGCCAGCAGCCAAGGGCAGACGGGGATCGGCTCTGGGGCCAACGTCCTGACTTTC.

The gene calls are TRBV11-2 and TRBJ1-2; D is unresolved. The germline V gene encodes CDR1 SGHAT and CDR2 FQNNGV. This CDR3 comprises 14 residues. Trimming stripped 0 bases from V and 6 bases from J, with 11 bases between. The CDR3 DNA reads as TGTGCCAGCAGCTTAGAACGGATTAAGGATGGCTACACCTTC. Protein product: CASSLERIKDGYTF.

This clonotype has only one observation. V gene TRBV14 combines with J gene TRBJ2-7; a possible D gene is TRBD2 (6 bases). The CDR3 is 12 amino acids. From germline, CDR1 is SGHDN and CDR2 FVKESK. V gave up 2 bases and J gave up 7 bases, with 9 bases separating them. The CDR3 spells CASSQYAGEQYF. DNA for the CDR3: TGTGCCAGCAGCCAATATGCGGGGGAGCAGTACTTC.

CDR3 sequence reads: CAISEFAGGVQDTQYF. CDR3 bases: TGTGCCATCAGTGAATTTGCGGGAGGGGTGCAGGATACGCAGTATTTT. The gene calls are TRBV10-3 and TRBJ2-3, with TRBD2 matching 9 bases. The CDR3 has 16 residues. In germline, CDR1 is ENHRY, CDR2 SYGVKD. J gave up 6 bases and V 3 bases, and 10 bases lay outside the gene matches.

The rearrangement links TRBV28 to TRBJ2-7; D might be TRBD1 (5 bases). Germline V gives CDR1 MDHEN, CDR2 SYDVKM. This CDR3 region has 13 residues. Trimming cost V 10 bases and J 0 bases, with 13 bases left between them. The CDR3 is CATTGASSYEQYF. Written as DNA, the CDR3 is TGTGCCACTACTGGGGCCAGCTCCTACGAGCAGTACTTC. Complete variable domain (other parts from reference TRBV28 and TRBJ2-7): DVKVTQSSRYLVKRTGEKVFLECVQDMDHENMFWYRQDPGLGLRLIYFSYDVKMKEKGDIPEGYSVSREKKERFSLILESASTNQTSMYLCATTGASSYEQYFGPGTRLTVT.

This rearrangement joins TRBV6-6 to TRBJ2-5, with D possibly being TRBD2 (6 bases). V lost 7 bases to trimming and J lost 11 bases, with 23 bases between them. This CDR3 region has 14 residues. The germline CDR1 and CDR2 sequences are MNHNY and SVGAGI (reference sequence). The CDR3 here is CASTTGVFGNEQYF. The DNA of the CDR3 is TGTGCCAGCACCACGGGAGTGTTTGGAAATGAGCAGTACTTC.

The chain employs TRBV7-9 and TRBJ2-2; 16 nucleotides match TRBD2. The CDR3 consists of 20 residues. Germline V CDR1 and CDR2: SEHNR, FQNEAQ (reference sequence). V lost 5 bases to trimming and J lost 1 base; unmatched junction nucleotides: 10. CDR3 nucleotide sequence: TGTGCCAGCAGCACACCGGGACTAGCGGGAGGGCCAGTGAACACCGGGGAGCTGTTTTTT. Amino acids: CASSTPGLAGGPVNTGELFF. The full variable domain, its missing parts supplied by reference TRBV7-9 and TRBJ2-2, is DTGVSQNPRHKITKRGQNVTFRCDPISEHNRLYWYRQTLGQGPEFLTYFQNEAQLEKSRLLSDRFSAERPKGSFSTLEIQRTEQGDSAMYLCASSTPGLAGGPVNTGELFFGEGSRLTVL.

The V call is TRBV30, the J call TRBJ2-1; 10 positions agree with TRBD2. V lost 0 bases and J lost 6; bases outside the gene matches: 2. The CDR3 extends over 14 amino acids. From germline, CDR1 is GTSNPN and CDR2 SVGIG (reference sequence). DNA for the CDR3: TGTGCCTGGAGTGTACGACTAGCGGGCAATGAGCAGTTCTTC. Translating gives CAWSVRLAGNEQFF.

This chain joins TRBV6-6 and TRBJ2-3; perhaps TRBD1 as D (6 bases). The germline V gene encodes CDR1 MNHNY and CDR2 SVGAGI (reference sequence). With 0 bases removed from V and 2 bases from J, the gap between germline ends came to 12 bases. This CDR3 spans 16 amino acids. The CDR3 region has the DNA TGTGCCAGCAGTTACTCGCGACAGGTGGACACAGATACGCAGTATTTT. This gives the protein CASSYSRQVDTDTQYF.

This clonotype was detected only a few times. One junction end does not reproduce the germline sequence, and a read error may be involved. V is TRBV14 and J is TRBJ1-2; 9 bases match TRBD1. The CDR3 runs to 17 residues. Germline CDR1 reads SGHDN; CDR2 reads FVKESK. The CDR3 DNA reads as TGTGCCAGCAGCCCTCAACAGGGGGCGAATTCCCTAGCTGGCTACACTTTC. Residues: CASSPQQGANSLAGYTF. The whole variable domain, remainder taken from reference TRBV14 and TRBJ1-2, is EAGVTQFPSHSVIEKGQTVTLRCDPISGHDNLYWYRRVMGKEIKFLLHFVKESKQDESGMPNNRFLAERTGGTYSTLKVQPAELEDSGVYFCASSPQQGANSLAGYTFGSGTRLTVV.

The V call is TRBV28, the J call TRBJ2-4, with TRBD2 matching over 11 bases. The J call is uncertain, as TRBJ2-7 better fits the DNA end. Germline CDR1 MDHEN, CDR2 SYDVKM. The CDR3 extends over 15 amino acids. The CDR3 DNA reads TGTGCCAGCAGAGCCCCCGGGACTAGCGGATACGAGCAGTACTTC. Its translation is CASRAPGTSGYEQYF.

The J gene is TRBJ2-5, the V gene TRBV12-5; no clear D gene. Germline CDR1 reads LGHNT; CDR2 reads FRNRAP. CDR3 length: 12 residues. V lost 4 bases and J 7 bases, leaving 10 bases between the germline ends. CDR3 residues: CASGWVNGTQYF. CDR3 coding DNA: TGTGCTAGTGGTTGGGTGAATGGGACCCAGTACTTC.

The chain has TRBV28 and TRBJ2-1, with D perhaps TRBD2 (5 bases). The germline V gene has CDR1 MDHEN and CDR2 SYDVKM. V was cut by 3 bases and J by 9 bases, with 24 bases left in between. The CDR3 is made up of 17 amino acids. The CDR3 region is CASSFEGRDDLWAEQFF. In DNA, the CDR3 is TGTGCCAGCAGTTTTGAAGGACGGGATGACCTGTGGGCTGAGCAGTTCTTC.

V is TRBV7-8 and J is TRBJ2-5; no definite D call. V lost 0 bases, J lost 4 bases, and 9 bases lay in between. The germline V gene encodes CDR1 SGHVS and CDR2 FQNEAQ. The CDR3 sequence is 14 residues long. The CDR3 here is CASSLAALVETQYF. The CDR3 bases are TGTGCCAGCAGCTTAGCAGCCTTGGTAGAGACCCAGTACTTC.

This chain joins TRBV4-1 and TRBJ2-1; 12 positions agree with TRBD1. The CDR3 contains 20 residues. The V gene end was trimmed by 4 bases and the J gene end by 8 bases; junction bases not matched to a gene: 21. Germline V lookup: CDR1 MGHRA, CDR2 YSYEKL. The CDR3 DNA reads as TGCGCCAGCAGCCCCCTCCCGATGCTGCCCGGGACAGGGGGCTATCATGAGCAGTTCTTC. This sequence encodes CASSPLPMLPGTGGYHEQFF.

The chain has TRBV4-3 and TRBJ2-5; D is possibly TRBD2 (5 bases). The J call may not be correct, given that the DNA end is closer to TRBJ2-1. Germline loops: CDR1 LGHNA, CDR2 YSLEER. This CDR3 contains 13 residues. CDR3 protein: CASSQDGEETQFF. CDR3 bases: TGCGCCAGCAGCCAAGACGGGGAAGAGACCCAGTTCTTC.

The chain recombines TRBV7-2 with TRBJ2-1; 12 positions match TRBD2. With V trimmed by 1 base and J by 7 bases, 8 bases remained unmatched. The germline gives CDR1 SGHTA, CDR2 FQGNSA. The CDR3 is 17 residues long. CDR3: CASSLVLAGGGVNEQFF. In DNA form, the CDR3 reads TGTGCCAGCAGCTTAGTACTAGCGGGGGGTGGTGTGAATGAGCAGTTCTTC.

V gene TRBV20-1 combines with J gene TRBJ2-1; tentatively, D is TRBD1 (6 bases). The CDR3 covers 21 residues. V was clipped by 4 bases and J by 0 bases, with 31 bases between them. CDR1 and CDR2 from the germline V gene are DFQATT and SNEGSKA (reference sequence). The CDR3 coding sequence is TGCAGTGCTAACCGACCCGCGATATCCCAACAGGGACCTAGCTCCTACAATGAGCAGTTCTTC. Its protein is CSANRPAISQQGPSSYNEQFF.